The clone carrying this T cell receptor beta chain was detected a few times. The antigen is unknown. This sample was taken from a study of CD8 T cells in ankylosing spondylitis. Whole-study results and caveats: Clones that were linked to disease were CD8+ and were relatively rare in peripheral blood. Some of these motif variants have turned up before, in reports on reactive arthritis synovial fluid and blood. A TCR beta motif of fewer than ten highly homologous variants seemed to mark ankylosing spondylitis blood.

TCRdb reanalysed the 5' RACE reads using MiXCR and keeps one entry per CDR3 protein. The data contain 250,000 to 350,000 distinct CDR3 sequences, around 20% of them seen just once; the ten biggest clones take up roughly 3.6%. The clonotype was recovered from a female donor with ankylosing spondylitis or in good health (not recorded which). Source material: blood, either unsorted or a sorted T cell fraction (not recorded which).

The CDR3 here is CSVPSDSYNEQFF. Written as DNA, the CDR3 is TGCAGCGTCCCTAGCGACTCCTACAATGAGCAGTTCTTC. J is TRBJ2-1 and V is TRBV29-1, with a tentative D call TRBD2 (6 bases). Trimming removed 6 bases at V and 0 bases at J, with 9 bases between. The germline V gene has CDR1 SQVTM and CDR2 ANQGSEA. There are 13 residues in the CDR3.